These T cell receptor beta chains were read from a single sample in a study of Ad26.COV2.S vaccination and SARS-CoV-2 variants. Assay used: immunoSEQ multiplex PCR; TCRdb lists only in-frame clones, some missing. The sample comprises roughly 420,000 clones, 89% of which are singletons, and about 2.5% rests with the top ten. Specimen: peripheral blood, collected in a trial of Ad26.COV2.S vaccine versus placebo. The receptors were gathered from a person aged 18-60 years who received the Ad26.COV2.S COVID-19 vaccine or a placebo. The CDR3 runs from the conserved cysteine through the conserved F or W. D genes are given only for firm matches. The size field is filled for only some rows; it gives once, few, many or a size class.

J	V	size	D	CDR3	DNA
TRBJ1-2	TRBV12-3/TRBV12-4	once	.	CASSLGGDYGYTF	TGTGCCAGCAGTTTAGGGGGAGACTATGGCTACACCTTC
TRBJ1-2	TRBV7-9	.	.	CASSLYPRDSAYGYTF	TGTGCCAGCAGCTTGTATCCTCGGGACTCGGCCTATGGCTACACCTTC
TRBJ2-2	TRBV19	.	.	CASSSLGGTGELFF	TGTGCCAGTAGTTCTCTGGGGGGCACCGGGGAGCTGTTTTTT
TRBJ1-1	TRBV9	.	.	CASNFLAPEMNTEAFF	TGTGCCAGCAACTTTCTGGCGCCGGAGATGAACACTGAAGCTTTCTTT
TRBJ2-7	TRBV4-3	.	TRBD1	CASSNRQGHEQYF	TGCGCCAGCAGCAACAGACAGGGCCACGAGCAGTACTTC
TRBJ2-5	TRBV19	.	.	CASSIGFEGETQYF	TGTGCCAGTAGTATAGGTTTCGAGGGAGAGACCCAGTACTTC
TRBJ2-1	TRBV24-1	.	.	CATRGYTKDEQFF	TGTGCCACCCGTGGCTACACCAAGGATGAGCAGTTCTTC
TRBJ1-4	TRBV5-1	.	.	CASSPDWGEKLFF	TGCGCCAGCAGCCCCGACTGGGGTGAAAAACTGTTTTTT
TRBJ1-2	TRBV6-5	.	.	CASTSTREGYTF	TGTGCCAGCACCTCAACGAGGGAGGGCTACACCTTC
TRBJ2-2	TRBV7-3	.	TRBD1	CASSSRTGNTGELFF	TGTGCCAGCAGCTCCCGGACAGGGAACACCGGGGAGCTGTTTTTT
TRBJ2-7	TRBV6-5	few	.	CASRNSYEQYF	TGTGCCAGCAGAAACTCCTACGAGCAGTACTTC
TRBJ1-2	TRBV7-5	.	.	CVRTPLQDRDRGLVDYGYTF	TGTGTCAGAACCCCCTTGCAGGACCGGGACAGGGGGCTAGTGGACTATGGCTACACCTTC
TRBJ2-1	TRBV28	.	.	CASTPFASSYNEQFF	TGTGCCAGCACGCCTTTTGCCAGCTCCTACAATGAGCAGTTCTTC
TRBJ1-4	TRBV6-2/TRBV6-3	.	.	CASSYGGATNEKLFF	TGTGCCAGCAGTTACGGGGGAGCAACTAATGAAAAACTGTTTTTT
TRBJ1-1	TRBV2	.	.	CATKRGGGGTEAFF	TGTGCCACCAAGAGGGGCGGAGGAGGCACTGAAGCTTTCTTT
TRBJ1-2	TRBV28	.	.	CASTIPGGAYGYTF	TGTGCCAGCACCATCCCCGGGGGAGCCTATGGCTACACCTTC
TRBJ1-2	TRBV9	.	TRBD1	CASSERTGRYGYTF	TGTGCCAGCAGCGAAAGGACAGGGCGCTATGGCTACACCTTC
TRBJ2-2	TRBV3-1/TRBV3-2	.	TRBD1	CASSRQGVDTGELFF	TGTGCCAGCAGCCGCCAGGGGGTGGACACCGGGGAGCTGTTTTTT
TRBJ2-3	TRBV7-9	.	.	CASVNTDTQYF	TGTGCCAGTGTAAACACAGATACGCAGTATTTT